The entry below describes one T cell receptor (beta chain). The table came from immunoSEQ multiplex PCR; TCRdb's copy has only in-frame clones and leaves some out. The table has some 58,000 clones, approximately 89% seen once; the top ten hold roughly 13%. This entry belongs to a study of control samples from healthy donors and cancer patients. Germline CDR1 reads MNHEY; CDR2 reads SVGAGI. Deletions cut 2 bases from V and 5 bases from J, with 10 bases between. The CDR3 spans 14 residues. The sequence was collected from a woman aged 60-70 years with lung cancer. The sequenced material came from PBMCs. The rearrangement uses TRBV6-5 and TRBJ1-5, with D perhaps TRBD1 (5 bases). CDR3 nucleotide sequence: TGTGCCAGCAGTTACGATGGGGGGTATCAGCCCCAGCATTTT. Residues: CASSYDGGYQPQHF.